Listed below are T cell receptor beta chains from one sample, sequenced in a study of blood T cells in healthy people across ages. TCRdb called the 5' RACE reads again in MiXCR, with one record for every CDR3 protein. The sample includes some 1.8 million distinct CDR3 sequences, 30% to 40% of them seen just once. The sequenced sample consisted of blood. All receptors come from a human donor in good health. The CDR3 runs from the conserved cysteine through the conserved F or W. A D gene is named only where the DNA matches it firmly. Not all rows give a size; the values are once, few, many and, for expanded clones, a class.

v_call	j_call	d_call	clone_size	cdr3_nt	cdr3_aa
TRBV20-1	TRBJ2-3	NA	NA	TGCAGTGCCTACACTAGCCGGGCAGATACGCAGTATTTT	CSAYTSRADTQYF
TRBV5-1	TRBJ2-7	NA	many	TGTGCCAGCAGTTTGAACAGATACGAGCAGTACTTC	CASSLNRYEQYF
TRBV9	TRBJ2-7	NA	NA	TGTGCCAGCAGCGACGGTAACTCCCACGAGCAGTACTTC	CASSDGNSHEQYF
TRBV9	TRBJ2-3	TRBD2	NA	TGTGCCAGCAGCGGACCAACTAGCGGGGGATACGATACGCAGTATTTT	CASSGPTSGGYDTQYF
TRBV12-3/TRBV12-4	TRBJ2-1	NA	few	TGTGCCAGCACCCAGGTGGGAGACAATGAGCAGTTCTTC	CASTQVGDNEQFF
TRBV27	TRBJ1-1	NA	NA	TGTGCCAGCAGTTTATCCCGGGGGCGGACTGAAGCTTTCTTT	CASSLSRGRTEAFF
TRBV10-3	TRBJ1-1	TRBD1	NA	TGTGCCATCAGTGAGCCAGGGGGGTCGAACACTGAAGCTTTCTTT	CAISEPGGSNTEAFF
TRBV20-1	TRBJ2-5	NA	NA	TGCAGTGCTCCGAATTATCGGGGGATACAAGAGACCCAGTACTTC	CSAPNYRGIQETQYF
TRBV5-1	TRBJ1-5	NA	few	TGCGCCAGCAGCTTGGCCAGTGAGGGGACTCAGCCCCAGCATTTT	CASSLASEGTQPQHF
TRBV12-3/TRBV12-4	TRBJ2-6	NA	few	TGTGCCAGCAGTTCCGGGACGGGGATTTCTGGGGCCAACGTCCTGACTTTC	CASSSGTGISGANVLTF
TRBV5-1	TRBJ1-1	NA	NA	TGCGCCAGCATGGGTGGGGACACTGAAGCTTTCTTT	CASMGGDTEAFF
TRBV12-3/TRBV12-4	TRBJ1-2	NA	few	TGTGCCAGCAGTTTACTTCCAGGGAGGAATGGCTACACCTTC	CASSLLPGRNGYTF
TRBV2	TRBJ2-7	NA	NA	TGTGCCAGCAGTGACAGGGGAATCTCCTACGAGCAGTACTTC	CASSDRGISYEQYF
TRBV5-1	TRBJ2-7	NA	NA	TGCGCCAGCAGCTTGGACGCTCGAACACAGGGCTACGAGCAGTACTTC	CASSLDARTQGYEQYF
TRBV4-1	TRBJ2-7	NA	NA	TGCGCCAGGAGATATAGGGGGTCAGGGGCCTACGAGCAGTACTTC	CARRYRGSGAYEQYF
TRBV5-1	TRBJ2-1	TRBD2	few	TGCGCCAGGATACCGGGACTAGCGGGGGGGCCTGCGGGAAATGAGCAGTTCTTC	CARIPGLAGGPAGNEQFF
TRBV29-1	TRBJ2-7	NA	many	TGCAGCGTTGAGGGAGGTCCCTACGAGCAGTACTTC	CSVEGGPYEQYF
TRBV20-1	TRBJ1-2	NA	NA	TGCAGTGCTAGAGAGTCTTCGCCACGGGAAGGCTACACCTTC	CSARESSPREGYTF
TRBV20-1	TRBJ1-2	NA	NA	TGCAGTGCTAGACCAGGGGTGAACTATGGCTACACCTTC	CSARPGVNYGYTF
TRBV18	TRBJ2-1	NA	few	TGTGCCAGCTCACCGGGACACCCATACAATGAGCAGTTCTTC	CASSPGHPYNEQFF
TRBV20-1	TRBJ2-7	NA	NA	TGCAGTGCTAGAGGACCTAGGGGCTACGAGCAGTACTTC	CSARGPRGYEQYF
TRBV12-3/TRBV12-4	TRBJ2-5	NA	few	TGTGCCAGCAGTTTAGAGGGGGGTGCCCAAGAGACCCAGTACTTC	CASSLEGGAQETQYF
TRBV24-1	TRBJ2-1	TRBD2	few	TGTGCCACCAGTGATCCTCGACTAGCGGGGAGAAATGAGCAGTTCTTC	CATSDPRLAGRNEQFF
TRBV20-1	TRBJ2-6	TRBD1	NA	TGCAGTGCCGGACAGGGTGAGGCCAACGTCCTGACTTTC	CSAGQGEANVLTF
TRBV20-1	TRBJ2-7	TRBD2	NA	TGCAGTACCAGGACTAGCGGGGGGTCTAGGTCTAATGAGCAGTACTTC	CSTRTSGGSRSNEQYF
TRBV24-1	TRBJ2-2	NA	NA	TGTGCCACCAGGTTAGGAGGTGGAAACACCGGGGAGCTGTTTTTT	CATRLGGGNTGELFF